Shown below are 7 T cell receptor beta chains from a single sample sequenced in a study of cytomegalovirus exposure and HLA in healthy donors. PCR employed 60 Vbeta and 13 Jbeta primers. Profiled with immunoSEQ multiplex PCR; TCRdb holds only in-frame clones, not every one. The sample shows 150,000 to 200,000 clones, roughly 80% of them seen only once. The sequenced sample was PBMCs. Receptors were obtained from a human donor in good health.

J is TRBJ1-2 and V is TRBV5-8, with D unclear. V was trimmed by 4 bases and J by 7 bases, leaving 20 bases between them. Germline CDR1 and CDR2: SGHTS and YDEGEE. The CDR3 extends over 15 amino acids. The CDR3, as DNA: TGTGCCAGCAGCACCATCGGGCCCGCGGCGGGTGGCTACACCTTC. Amino acid sequence: CASSTIGPAAGGYTF. The entire variable domain, with the rest obtained from reference TRBV5-8 and TRBJ1-2, is as follows: EAGVTQSPTHLIKTRGQQATLRCSPISGHTSVYWYQQALGLGLQFLLWYDEGEERNRGNFPPRFSGRQFPNYSSELNVNALELEDSALYLCASSTIGPAAGGYTFGSGTRLTVV.

The CDR3 spells CASSQEGTINSPLHF. Written as DNA, the CDR3 is TGTGCCAGCAGCCAAGAAGGGACAATAAATTCACCCCTCCACTTT. This chain links TRBV4-2 with TRBJ1-6, with D maybe TRBD1 (6 bases). The V end lost 0 bases, the J end lost 7 bases, and 10 bases lay between the germline ends. CDR1 is LGHNA, CDR2 YNFKEQ, per germline. The CDR3 extends over 15 amino acids.

This clone was seen a few times. One junction end disagrees with the germline gene, perhaps due to a read error. V gene TRBV7-3 combines with J gene TRBJ1-1; 7 positions agree with TRBD1. The CDR3 length is 20 residues. Germline CDR1 SGHTA, CDR2 FQGTGA. CDR3 loop: CASSLGRSARGPLSNAEAFF. CDR3 in DNA: TGTGCCAGCAGCTTGGGTAGGAGCGCGAGGGGGCCTTTATCGAACGCTGAAGCTTTCTTT.

The V and J genes are TRBV7-2 and TRBJ1-5; 11 positions match TRBD1. The V segment lost 5 bases and the J segment 6 bases; nucleotides outside the gene matches: 6. There are 15 residues in the CDR3. The germline gives CDR1 SGHTA, CDR2 FQGNSA. The CDR3, as DNA: TGTGCCAGCAGCATCCGGACAGGGGGCCGTCAGCCCCAGCATTTT. Translating it yields CASSIRTGGRQPQHF.

This rearrangement joins TRBV6-5 to TRBJ2-7, with D unresolved. Trimming cost V 8 bases and J 7 bases, with 12 bases left between them. Germline V lookup: CDR1 MNHEY, CDR2 SVGAGI. This CDR3 contains 11 residues. The CDR3 bases are TGTGCCAGCGGGCAACGACGAGAGCAGTACTTC. Protein sequence: CASGQRREQYF.

This chain links TRBV6-1 with TRBJ2-7; 7 nucleotides match TRBD1. Germline V gene sequence: CDR1 MNHNS, CDR2 SASEGT. V shed 7 bases and J 3 bases; nucleotides not matched to a gene: 9. The CDR3 consists of 14 residues. The CDR3 here is CASTLRQGGYEQYF. The DNA for the CDR3 is TGTGCCAGCACCCTAAGACAGGGCGGCTACGAGCAGTACTTC.

V gene TRBV5-1 combines with J gene TRBJ1-1; D might be TRBD1 (5 bases). This CDR3 region has 14 residues. Germline V gene data show CDR1 as SGHRS and CDR2 as YFSETQ. V lost 0 bases and J 2 bases, leaving 8 bases between the germline ends. The CDR3 loop reads CASSLDRINTEAFF. In DNA form, the CDR3 reads TGCGCCAGCAGCTTGGACAGGATAAACACTGAAGCTTTCTTT.